Following are 2 T cell receptor beta chains from one sample sequenced in a study of blood T cell repertoires in COVID-19. Some clones are missing from TCRdb's copy, which holds only in-frame ones; the method was immunoSEQ multiplex PCR. The sample lists 130,000 to 150,000 clones; approximately 80% were seen once. Material: peripheral blood. These receptors came from a man aged 55-75 years with active or convalescent COVID-19.

In its sample, this clone was seen a few times. In nucleotides, the CDR3 is TGTGCCAGCAGTGCCATGACAGGCCCTAGCAATCAGCCCCAGCATTTT. This translates into CASSAMTGPSNQPQHF. The V call is TRBV2, the J call TRBJ1-5, with D possibly TRBD1 on 6 matching bases. V was shortened by 4 bases and J by 0 bases, with 13 bases between the two germline ends. CDR1 and CDR2 from the germline V gene are SNHLY and FYNNEI. The CDR3 is made up of 16 amino acids.

The chain couples TRBV7-8 to TRBJ2-3, with 7 bases fitting TRBD1. This CDR3 spans 16 amino acids. Germline V gives CDR1 SGHVS, CDR2 FQNEAQ. The V and J ends lost 3 bases and 4 bases, in that order; junction bases with no gene match: 10. The CDR3 here is CASSLAGGYGPDTQYF. The CDR3 nucleotides read TGTGCCAGCAGCTTGGCAGGGGGATATGGGCCAGATACGCAGTATTTT.